This TCR beta chain was captured in a study of human T cells and chemical hapten exposure. Study background: Diphenylcyclopropenone was applied weekly to patients' scalps across the roughly 25-week study.

Trimming took 3 bases from V and 0 from J; bases not matched to a gene: 8. The germline gives CDR1 SGHTA, CDR2 FQGNSA. There are 18 residues in the CDR3. TCRdb passed the RACE reads through MiXCR, listing each CDR3 protein once. The sample carries tens of thousands of distinct CDR3 sequences, roughly 10% recorded once. This clonotype was seen ten or more times. What it recognizes is unknown. Indicated time point: patch test 3, about 24 weeks after DPC sensitization. Treatment in this sample: therapeutic diphenylcyclopropenone sensitization with weekly scalp DPC. Study-wide points: Expanded TCRs grouped into significantly more large CDR3 similarity clusters than controls produced.

The sequencing used whole blood, collected in connection with sensitization to the hapten diphenylcyclopropenone (DPC). This receptor was obtained from a woman aged 30 to 39 with alopecia areata. Some clones in this sample may be carry-over from other donors' samples. The V and J genes are TRBV7-2 and TRBJ2-1, with 10 bases fitting TRBD1. Here the CDR3 DNA reads TGTGCCAGCAGCTTGAGACAGGGGGCCTGGGTCTCCTACAATGAGCAGTTCTTC. Translated: CASSLRQGAWVSYNEQFF.